This T cell receptor (beta chain) was sequenced in a study of blood T cell repertoires in COVID-19 (TCRdb year 2020). Study-wide context: Collaborator samples came from the United States, Italy and Spain and covered acute and convalescent phases of COVID-19. Nearly every sample came with metadata listing a de-identified subject ID, COVID-19 status, age in years and sex. Samples came from the ongoing ImmuneRACE study (first 160 participants) plus 1,254 subjects from 6 global collaborators. The repertoires were released in a freely available public database intended as a resource for research on the immune response to SARS-CoV-2. The material from the prospective study consisted of cDNA or gDNA derived from T cells, B-cell-depleted T cells, or PBMCs. HLA class I and class II types, where available, came from metadata supplied by the sample provider rather than from assay-based typing. Subjects who had been exposed to COVID-19, were actively infected with it, or had recovered from it provided the deeply sampled blood TCRbeta repertoires that made up the dataset.

Overall results and qualifications from the work: How much clinical and demographic metadata was included differed by source and by participant, and the metadata was provided uncurated.

At one collaborating source in Seattle, patients were enrolled during active infection and were followed longitudinally through the course of disease. The collaborating institutions used their own protocols to collect whole blood in K2EDTA tubes. Collaborator samples were shipped for TCRbeta analysis as frozen whole blood, isolated PBMCs, or DNA extracted from either sample type. Note on this clone: Its antigen has not been determined. One base away there is no much larger clone; base qualities are not given.

TCRbeta CDR3 regions were amplified from genomic DNA by means of the immunoSEQ Assay, a bias-controlled multiplex PCR. In the authors' own workflow: Within the assay, amplification of reference gene primers was used to estimate how many nucleated cells each sample contained. To quantify the absolute abundance of each unique TCRbeta CDR3 rearrangement, sequence reads were collapsed and filtered. For each sample, productive Simpson clonality was calculated as the square root of Simpson's diversity index over productive rearrangements. TCRdb took over this immuneACCESS table, retaining in-frame rearrangements with V and J assigned. Such tables are incomplete; in checked studies, under half of the missing clones stem from an unresolved V gene, and the remainder is unexplained. That table supplies the V and J calls and clone size; D and trimming were determined from the DNA. In all, the sample holds 250,000 to 350,000 clones, and roughly 90% of those were seen once. The ten largest make up about 11% of the sample.

The sample taken for sequencing was peripheral blood. This receptor was identified in a woman in her twenties or thirties with COVID-19, enrolled during active disease.

This receptor carries the CDR3 CASSNYHDWLSGNTIYF. The bases read TGTGCCAGCAGCAATTATCATGATTGGCTCTCTGGAAACACCATATATTTT. This receptor chain uses TRBV27 and TRBJ1-3; no D gene can be assigned with confidence. The CDR3 goes from the cysteine to the phenylalanine over 17 residues. Here the CDR3 DNA is all that survives: 51 bases in frame from base 1. V is reduced by 6 bases and J by 0 bases, leaving a spacing of 18 bases between them. The germline V gene (reference sequence) provides CDR1 MNHEY and CDR2 SMNVEV.